This T cell receptor beta chain was identified in a study of T cell clonality in common variable immunodeficiency. Broader study findings: Fewer deletions and N-nucleotide insertions were reportedly seen in common variable immunodeficiency TCR beta sequences.

This clone was seen more than once but under ten times. As yet, its antigen is unknown. The CDR3 end falls 3 residues outside the read, so it is completed with the germline J gene. CDR3 size: 12 residues. Germline CDR1 is SEHNR and CDR2 is FQNEAQ (reference sequence). Trimming pared 5 bases from V and 6 bases from J, leaving 7 bases between. Repertoires were generated with immunoSEQ multiplex PCR, while TCRdb's copy carries only in-frame clones and drops some. This sample comprises some 19,000 clones, none seen once only. Sequenced input: peripheral blood mononuclear cells. This rearrangement joins TRBV7-9 to TRBJ1-4; no clear D gene. This TCR came from a human donor with common variable immunodeficiency. CDR3 region: CASSLLYEKLFF. The DNA read from the CDR3 is TGTGCCAGCAGCCTCCTATATGAAAAA. Combining the CDR3 with reference TRBV7-9 and TRBJ1-4 gives the whole variable domain DTGVSQNPRHKITKRGQNVTFRCDPISEHNRLYWYRQTLGQGPEFLTYFQNEAQLEKSRLLSDRFSAERPKGSFSTLEIQRTEQGDSAMYLCASSLLYEKLFFGSGTQLSVL.